Reported below is one TCR beta chain. Its antigen has not been determined. Per-nucleotide qualities are absent, and no much larger clonotype sits a single base away. Sequencing used an Illumina NovaSeq 6000. Using 5'RACE with constant-segment primers, TCRalpha and TCRbeta cDNA libraries were constructed, with sample barcodes and unique molecular identifiers added in the process. Trizol reagent was used to extract RNA from every sample. Library amplification was performed in two PCR steps, and a second sample barcode and Illumina TruSeq adapters were introduced in the second step. The libraries were sequenced on an Illumina NovaSeq using 2 x 150 bp paired-end reads. The study's processing was this. The reads were demultiplexed and collapsed into UMI-guided consensus sequences using migec v1.2.7. Using mixcr v2.1.11, the UMI consensuses were aligned to TRA and TRB V and J templates and assembled into clonotypes. A clonotype was counted as expanded or contracted only when both edgeR and NoisET called the clonotype significant, with the noise models trained on biological replicates. edgeR calls used a false discovery rate-adjusted p below 0.01 and a log2 fold-change threshold of 1. As an exploratory analysis of dynamics, PCA with hierarchical clustering was applied to max-normalized trajectories of the 1000 most abundant clonotypes. Separately sequenced CD4+ and CD8+ repertoires were used to assign the CD4 or CD8 phenotype of responding clones. TCRdb applied fastp at Q25 and MiXCR to the public reads, then kept only in-frame beta chains. Merged by CDR3 protein, the rows form single entries marked with the most common genes and DNA. It is TCRdb's table, rather than the study itself, that gives the V and J calls and clone size. This sample gives fewer than 450,000 distinct CDR3 sequences in total; roughly 21% of them show up just once. Of the sample, around an eighth falls within the top ten clones.

This entry is derived from a study of T-cell memory formation after mild COVID-19 (dated by TCRdb to the early 2020s). Study-wide context: TCR sequence clusters from the two donors were found to be largely donor specific. T-cell clones expanding and contracting after mild COVID-19 in two donors were tracked by longitudinal TCRalpha and TCRbeta repertoire sequencing. Two young, previously healthy adult volunteers made up the cohort, one male and one female.

The CDR3 covers 19 residues, taking in both the cysteine and the phenylalanine. Only the CDR3 DNA is retained, 57 bases long and in frame from the first base. The germline V and J ends show losses of 1 base and 6 bases respectively, and no gene match explains 16 bases of the junction. CDR1 and CDR2 (SGHTA, FQGNSA) derive from the germline V gene. Study-wide findings and limitations: Only a couple of mild cases were covered in the study, and larger cohorts including severe cases with pre-infection samples were considered necessary. Some responding clones were found in pre-infection memory, which suggests that pre-existing cross-reactive memory T cells took part in the SARS-CoV-2 response. Contracting CD4+ clones turned up mainly in the CM and EM memory subsets, whereas EMRA was where CD8+ clones were enriched. Clones contracting from day 15 to 85 had balanced CD4/CD8 phenotypes, while a second wave expanding from day 15 to 37 was biased towards CD4+. SARS-CoV-2 specificity was not confirmed for the second-wave clones peaking on day 37.

Ficoll-Paque density gradient centrifugation was the method used to isolate PBMCs. Recombination connected TRBV7-2 to TRBJ2-1, with 9 bases aligning to TRBD1. The sequence came from an adult woman who had mild COVID-19 (a few samples of this study predate the infection). The sample titles of this study are shuffled in the database, so cell type and time point are left out; the donor was told from shared clones. Material for sequencing was PBMCs or a T cell subset sorted from them (not recorded which). The CDR3 is CASSLDGLRDRVWSNEQFF. The nucleotide sequence is TGTGCCAGCAGCTTAGACGGGCTCAGGGACAGGGTGTGGAGCAATGAGCAGTTCTTC. Here the CDR3 is joined to the reference TRBV7-2 and TRBJ2-1 genes, and the full variable domain is: GAGVSQSPSNKVTEKGKDVELRCDPISGHTALYWYRQSLGQGLEFLIYFQGNSAPDKSGLPSDRFSAERTGGSVSTLTIQRTQQEDSAVYLCASSLDGLRDRVWSNEQFFGPGTRLTVL.